This T cell receptor beta chain was identified during a study of blood T cell repertoires in COVID-19. Study-level information: Acute and convalescent COVID-19 samples came from the United States, Italy and Spain. The analysed material was cDNA or gDNA that came from T cells, B-cell-depleted T cells, or PBMCs.

In the authors' workflow: Reference gene primers were amplified, and this amplification served to estimate nucleated cell counts. Repertoires were generated with immunoSEQ multiplex PCR, while TCRdb's copy carries only in-frame clones and drops some. The V and J calls and the clone size are those of that table, but D and trimming were determined from the DNA. Of some 190,000 clones listed, around nine tenths are singletons. CDR1 LNHDA and CDR2 SQIVND come from the germline V gene (reference sequence). V was pared by 8 bases and J by 5 bases, with 16 bases between. The CDR3 runs 14 residues. The chain couples TRBV19 to TRBJ2-1; possible D gene TRBD2, 6 bases. The sequenced material came from peripheral blood. The receptor was isolated from a man between 18 and 35 years old with active or convalescent COVID-19. CDR3 sequence (DNA): TGTGCCAGTTGTTTTCGCGGGATTGACAATGAGCAGTTCTTC. Translating it yields CASCFRGIDNEQFF.